These 7 T cell receptor beta chains originate from one sample sequenced in a study of metastatic and nonmetastatic thyroid tumors (dated by TCRdb to about 2020). No treatment had been received by any patient before thyroid surgery. Receptors were amplified or captured by PCR. Sequencing instrument: Illumina HiSeq 4000. TCRdb reprocessed the public reads (quality trimming at Q25 with fastp, clone calling with MiXCR) and kept in-frame beta chains. Present in this sample are around 26,000 clones, about 3.9% of which were seen just once. The ten top clones hold roughly 3.1% of the sample. Material: blood. Receptor source: a male donor with papillary thyroid cancer or a benign thyroid nodule (not recorded which). Some clones in this sample may be carry-over from other donors' samples.

This clone was recorded at least ten times. The chain recombines TRBV5-1 with TRBJ1-3; D is unclear. Germline-derived CDR1 and CDR2 are SGHRS and YFSETQ. Trimming removed 0 bases at V and 4 bases at J, with 8 bases between. The CDR3 loop spans 14 amino acids. The CDR3 DNA follows: TGCGCCAGCAGCTTGGCGGGGAACGGAAACACCATATATTTT. Protein: CASSLAGNGNTIYF.

The sample holds many counts of this clone. The V and J genes are TRBV9 and TRBJ2-3, with D possibly matching TRBD2 (5 bases). CDR1 SGDLS and CDR2 YYNGEE come from the germline V gene. The CDR3 length is 13 residues. V lost 3 bases and J 8 bases, leaving 13 bases between the germline ends. CDR3 protein: CASSGPDGITQYF. The DNA for the CDR3 is TGTGCCAGCAGCGGACCGGACGGGATTACGCAGTATTTT.

In this sample, this clone is medium-sized. The chain combines TRBV12-3 or TRBV12-4 with TRBJ2-2, with TRBD2 matching 7 bases. The V segment lost 5 bases and the J segment 12 bases; nucleotides outside the gene matches: 3. This CDR3 is built from 11 residues. This CDR3 is CASSPGTKLFF. CDR3 in DNA: TGTGCCAGCAGTCCCGGGACTAAGCTGTTTTTT.

There are many counts of this clone. The CDR3, as DNA: TGTGCCACCAGCAGAGATTTTAGCTACGAGCAGTACTTC. This gives the protein CATSRDFSYEQYF. The V and J genes are TRBV15 and TRBJ2-7; no clear D gene. Germline CDR1 and CDR2: LNHNV and YYDKDF (reference sequence). The CDR3 loop spans 13 amino acids. V dropped 0 bases and J dropped 3 bases, with 6 bases sitting between them. Combining the CDR3 with reference TRBV15 and TRBJ2-7 gives the whole variable domain DAMVIQNPRYQVTQFGKPVTLSCSQTLNHNVMYWYQQKSSQAPKLLFHYYDKDFNNEADTPDNFQSRRPNTSFCFLDIRSPGLGDTAMYLCATSRDFSYEQYFGPGTRLTVT.

By share, this clone counts as medium-sized. This chain uses TRBV19 with TRBJ2-7; 7 bases are a match to TRBD1. CDR3 size: 12 residues. After removal of 5 bases from V and 5 bases from J, the junction contained 3 bases not matched to a gene. Germline values: CDR1 LNHDA, CDR2 SQIVND (reference sequence). DNA for the CDR3: TGTGCCAGTAGTGTACAGGGGCACGAGCAGTACTTC. Translated: CASSVQGHEQYF.

This sequence joins TRBV19 and TRBJ1-5, with D uncertain. Germline values: CDR1 LNHDA, CDR2 SQIVND (reference sequence). CDR3 length equals 15 residues. Trimming took 7 bases from V and 1 from J, leaving 14 bases between them. The CDR3 protein is CASTPGWGSNQPQHF. In DNA form, the CDR3 reads TGTGCCAGTACTCCGGGTTGGGGAAGCAATCAGCCCCAGCATTTT.

Of note for this clone: One base away lies a much larger clone, so this may be a sequencing read error. J is TRBJ2-2 and V is TRBV19, with D perhaps TRBD1 (7 bases). The CDR3 sequence is 16 residues long. Germline CDR1 LNHDA, CDR2 SQIVND (reference sequence). The CDR3 DNA follows: TGTGCCACCCTCCGCGGAGGGGGCGTGAACACCGGGGAGCTGCTTTTT. It translates to CATLRGGGVNTGELLF.